This TCR beta chain was obtained from a study of blood T cells in healthy people across ages. It was with a sample-barcoded 5' primer and a J-beta primer mix that a second PCR of roughly 6 to 11 cycles was run. MiXCR, run by TCRdb on the 5' RACE reads, gives a single entry per CDR3 protein. Counted here are roughly 1.9 million distinct CDR3 sequences, about two fifths occurring once; the ten biggest clones make up 20% to 25%. The TCR was taken from a human donor in good health. Sequencing was performed on blood.

The CDR3: CSARGGQGASEQFF. The DNA for the CDR3 is TGCAGTGCTAGAGGGGGACAGGGGGCCAGTGAGCAGTTCTTC. The chain carries TRBV20-1 and TRBJ2-1; 12 bases match TRBD1. Germline CDR1 and CDR2: DFQATT and SNEGSKA (reference sequence). The CDR3 covers 14 residues. V was pared by 1 base and J by 9 bases, with 4 bases of the junction left unmatched.